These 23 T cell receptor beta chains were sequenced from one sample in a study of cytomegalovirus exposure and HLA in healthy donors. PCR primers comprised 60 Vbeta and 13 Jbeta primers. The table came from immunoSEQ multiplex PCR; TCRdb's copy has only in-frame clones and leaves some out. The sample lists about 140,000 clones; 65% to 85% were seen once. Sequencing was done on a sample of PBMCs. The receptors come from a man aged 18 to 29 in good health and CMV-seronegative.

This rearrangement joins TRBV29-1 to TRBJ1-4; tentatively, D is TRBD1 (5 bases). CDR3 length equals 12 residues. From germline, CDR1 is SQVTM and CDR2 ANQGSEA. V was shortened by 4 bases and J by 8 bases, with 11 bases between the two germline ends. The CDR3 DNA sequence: TGCAGCGTTGGGCAGGGAAGGGAAAAACTGTTTTTT. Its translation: CSVGQGREKLFF.

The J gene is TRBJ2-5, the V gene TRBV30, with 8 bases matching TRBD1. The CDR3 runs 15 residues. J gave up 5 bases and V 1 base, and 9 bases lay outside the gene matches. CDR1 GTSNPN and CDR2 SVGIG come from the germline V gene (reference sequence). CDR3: CAWSATKGQAETQYF. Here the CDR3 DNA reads TGTGCCTGGAGTGCGACTAAGGGACAGGCGGAGACCCAGTACTTC.

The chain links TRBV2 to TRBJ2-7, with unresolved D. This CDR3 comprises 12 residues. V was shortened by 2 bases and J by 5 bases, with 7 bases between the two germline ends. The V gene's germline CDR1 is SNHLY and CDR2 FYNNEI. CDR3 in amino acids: CASSEWADEQYF. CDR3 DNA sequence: TGTGCCAGCAGTGAATGGGCCGACGAGCAGTACTTC.

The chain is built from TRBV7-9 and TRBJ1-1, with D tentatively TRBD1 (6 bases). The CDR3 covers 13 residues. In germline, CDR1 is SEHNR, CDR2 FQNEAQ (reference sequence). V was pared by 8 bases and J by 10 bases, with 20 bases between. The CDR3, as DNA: TGTGCCAGCGAGCGGGGGGCATTCGCTCGAGCTTTCTTT. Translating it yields CASERGAFARAFF.

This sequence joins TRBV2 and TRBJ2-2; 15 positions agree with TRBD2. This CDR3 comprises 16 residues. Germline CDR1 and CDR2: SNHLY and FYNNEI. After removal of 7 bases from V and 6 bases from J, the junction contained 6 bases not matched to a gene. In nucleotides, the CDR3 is TGTGCCAGCAAGATAGGACTAGCGGGGGGGCCCGGGGAGCTGTTTTTT. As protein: CASKIGLAGGPGELFF.

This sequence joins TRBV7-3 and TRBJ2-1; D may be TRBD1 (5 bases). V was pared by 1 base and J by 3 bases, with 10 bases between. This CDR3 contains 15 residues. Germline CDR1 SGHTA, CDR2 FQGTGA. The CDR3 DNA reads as TGTGCCAGCAGCTTAAGCCAGGGAAACTACAATGAGCAGTTCTTC. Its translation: CASSLSQGNYNEQFF.

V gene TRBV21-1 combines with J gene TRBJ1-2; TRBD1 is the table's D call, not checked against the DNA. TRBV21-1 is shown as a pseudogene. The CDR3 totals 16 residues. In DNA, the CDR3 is TGTGCCAGCAGCAAAGTGCCAGGGATCTTAAATAATGGCTACACCTTC. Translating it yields CASSKVPGILNNGYTF.

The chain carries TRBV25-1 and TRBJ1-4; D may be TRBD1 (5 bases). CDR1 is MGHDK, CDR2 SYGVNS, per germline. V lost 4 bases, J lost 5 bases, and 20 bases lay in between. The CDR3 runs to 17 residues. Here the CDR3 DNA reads TGTGCCAGCAGTGGTGAGGGGACGTGGGGGGTCAATGAAAAACTGTTTTTT. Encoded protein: CASSGEGTWGVNEKLFF.

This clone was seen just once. The CDR3 here is CASRAWGVAGANVLTF. The CDR3 bases are TGTGCCAGCAGAGCATGGGGGGTCGCTGGGGCCAACGTCCTGACTTTC. The gene calls are TRBV2 and TRBJ2-6, with TRBD2 as a possible D gene (6 bases). Trimming took off 6 bases at V and 2 bases at J, with 14 bases between the two ends. The germline gives CDR1 SNHLY, CDR2 FYNNEI. The length of the CDR3 is 16 residues. The whole variable domain, filled in from reference TRBV2 and TRBJ2-6, reads EPEVTQTPSHQVTQMGQEVILRCVPISNHLYFYWYRQILGQKVEFLVSFYNNEISEKSEIFDDQFSVERPDGSNFTLKIRSTKLEDSAMYFCASRAWGVAGANVLTFGAGSRLTVL.

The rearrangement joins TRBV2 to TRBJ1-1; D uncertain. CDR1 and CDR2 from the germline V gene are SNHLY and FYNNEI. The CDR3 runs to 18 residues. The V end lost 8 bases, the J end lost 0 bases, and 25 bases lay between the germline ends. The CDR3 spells CASFDLGGGLRMNTEAFF. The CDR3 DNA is TGTGCCAGCTTCGACTTGGGAGGAGGATTAAGAATGAACACTGAAGCTTTCTTT.

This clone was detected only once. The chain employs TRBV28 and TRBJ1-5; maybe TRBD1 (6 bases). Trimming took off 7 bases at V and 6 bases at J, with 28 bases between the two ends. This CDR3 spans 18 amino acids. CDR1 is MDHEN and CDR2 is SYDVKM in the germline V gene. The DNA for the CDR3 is TGTGCCAGCACCCCGGGACACCCTAACTGGGCCTGGAGTCAGCCCCAGCATTTT. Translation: CASTPGHPNWAWSQPQHF.

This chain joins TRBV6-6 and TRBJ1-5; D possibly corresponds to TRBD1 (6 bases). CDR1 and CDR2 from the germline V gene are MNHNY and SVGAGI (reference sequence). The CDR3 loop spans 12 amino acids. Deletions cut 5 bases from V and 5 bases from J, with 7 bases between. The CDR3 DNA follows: TGTGCCAGCAGTCGACAGGATCAGCCCCAGCATTTT. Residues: CASSRQDQPQHF.

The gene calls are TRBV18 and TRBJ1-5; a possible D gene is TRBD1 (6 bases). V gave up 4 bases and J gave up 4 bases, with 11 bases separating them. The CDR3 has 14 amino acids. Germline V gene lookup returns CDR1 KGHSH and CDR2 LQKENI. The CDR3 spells CASSLIQGNQPQHF. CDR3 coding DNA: TGTGCCAGCTCACTCATACAGGGAAATCAGCCCCAGCATTTT.

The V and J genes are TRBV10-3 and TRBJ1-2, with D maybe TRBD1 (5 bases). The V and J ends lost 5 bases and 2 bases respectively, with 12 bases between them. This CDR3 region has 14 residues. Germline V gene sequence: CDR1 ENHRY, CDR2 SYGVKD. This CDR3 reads CAISSNAGNYGYTF. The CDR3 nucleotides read TGTGCCATCAGTAGTAATGCAGGGAACTATGGCTACACCTTC.

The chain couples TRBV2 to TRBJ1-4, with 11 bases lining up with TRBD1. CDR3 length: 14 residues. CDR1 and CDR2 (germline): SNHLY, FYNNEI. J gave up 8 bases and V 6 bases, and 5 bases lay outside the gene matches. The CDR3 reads CASSTDRGQEKLFF. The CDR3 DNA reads TGTGCCAGCAGCACGGACAGGGGGCAGGAAAAACTGTTTTTT.

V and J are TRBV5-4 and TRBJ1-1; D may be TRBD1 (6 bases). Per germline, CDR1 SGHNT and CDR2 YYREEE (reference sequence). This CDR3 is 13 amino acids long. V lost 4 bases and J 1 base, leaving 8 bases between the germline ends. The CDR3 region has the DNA TGTGCCAGCAGCACGGGACAGAACACTGAAGCTTTCTTT. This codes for CASSTGQNTEAFF.

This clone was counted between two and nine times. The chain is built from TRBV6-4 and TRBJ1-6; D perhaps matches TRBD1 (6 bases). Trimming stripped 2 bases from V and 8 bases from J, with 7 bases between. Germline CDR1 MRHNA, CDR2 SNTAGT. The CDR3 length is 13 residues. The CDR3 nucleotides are TGTGCCAGCAGTGACCGACAGGATTCACCCCTCCACTTT. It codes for CASSDRQDSPLHF.

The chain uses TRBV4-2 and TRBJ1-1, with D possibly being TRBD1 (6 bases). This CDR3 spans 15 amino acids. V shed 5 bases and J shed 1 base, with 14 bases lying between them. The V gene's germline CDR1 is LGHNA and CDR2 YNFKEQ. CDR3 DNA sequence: TGTGCCAGCAGCAACGTCCCGACAGGGAACACTGAAGCTTTCTTT. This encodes CASSNVPTGNTEAFF.

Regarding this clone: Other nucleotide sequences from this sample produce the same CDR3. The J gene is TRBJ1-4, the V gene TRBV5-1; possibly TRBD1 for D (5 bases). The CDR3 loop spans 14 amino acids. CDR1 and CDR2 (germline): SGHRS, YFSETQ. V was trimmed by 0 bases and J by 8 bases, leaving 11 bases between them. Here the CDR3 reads CASSLAGGNEKLFF. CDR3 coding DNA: TGCGCCAGCAGCTTGGCGGGGGGAAACGAAAAACTGTTTTTT.

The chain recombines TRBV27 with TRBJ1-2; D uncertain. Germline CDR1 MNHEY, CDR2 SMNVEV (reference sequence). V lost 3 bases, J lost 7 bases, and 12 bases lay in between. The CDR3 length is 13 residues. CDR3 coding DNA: TGTGCCAGCAGTTTTACTCCTCTAGGTGGCTACACCTTC. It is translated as CASSFTPLGGYTF.

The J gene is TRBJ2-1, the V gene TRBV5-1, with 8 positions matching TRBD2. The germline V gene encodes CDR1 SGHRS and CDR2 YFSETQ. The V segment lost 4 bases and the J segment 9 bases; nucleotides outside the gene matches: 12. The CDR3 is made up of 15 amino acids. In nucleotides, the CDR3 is TGCGCCAGCAGCCGGGATAGGGGCGGGAGGATTGAGCAGTTCTTC. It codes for CASSRDRGGRIEQFF.

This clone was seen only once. This CDR3 is CASRQPQGFTDTQYF. In nucleotides, the CDR3 is TGTGCCAGCAGGCAGCCCCAGGGGTTCACAGATACGCAGTATTTT. The chain has TRBV7-9 and TRBJ2-3; TRBD1 might be the D (6 bases). The CDR3 sequence is 15 residues long. Trimming took off 6 bases at V and 2 bases at J, with 15 bases between the two ends. CDR1 and CDR2 from the germline V gene are SEHNR and FQNEAQ (reference sequence). Full variable domain (rest looked up from reference TRBV7-9 and TRBJ2-3): DTGVSQNPRHKITKRGQNVTFRCDPISEHNRLYWYRQTLGQGPEFLTYFQNEAQLEKSRLLSDRFSAERPKGSFSTLEIQRTEQGDSAMYLCASRQPQGFTDTQYFGPGTRLTVL.

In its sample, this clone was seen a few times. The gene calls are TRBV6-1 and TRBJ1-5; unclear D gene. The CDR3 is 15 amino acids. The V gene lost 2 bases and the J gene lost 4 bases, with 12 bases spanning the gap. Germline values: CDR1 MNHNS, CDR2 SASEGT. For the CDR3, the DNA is TGTGCCAGCAGTGAAATTAGGGAGCGGAATCAGCCCCAGCATTTT. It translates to CASSEIRERNQPQHF.